Listed here are 8 T cell receptor beta chains from one sample, sequenced in a study of ipilimumab plus nivolumab after autologous stem cell transplantation. Method: immunoSEQ multiplex PCR; TCRdb's copy keeps in-frame clones and lacks some. Among 15,000 to 20,000 clones listed, more than 60% were seen once. The material sequenced was PBMCs, taken in a trial of ipilimumab plus nivolumab as post-transplant consolidation. These receptors all come from a male donor with diffuse large B-cell lymphoma.

The chain has TRBV7-2 and TRBJ2-3; D could derive from TRBD1 or TRBD2 (5 bases each). The CDR3 consists of 13 residues. V was pared by 5 bases and J by 4 bases, with 10 bases between. Germline CDR1 is SGHTA and CDR2 is FQGNSA. For the CDR3, the DNA is TGTGCCAGCAGCAACCGGGGCGCAGATACGCAGTATTTT. This sequence encodes CASSNRGADTQYF.

The V and J genes are TRBV14 and TRBJ2-5; D is tentatively TRBD1 or TRBD2 (6 bases each). Germline assignment: CDR1 SGHDN and CDR2 FVKESK. The CDR3 length is 17 residues. V was shortened by 0 bases and J by 2 bases, with 16 bases between the two germline ends. Written as DNA, the CDR3 is TGTGCCAGCAGCCAAGAGTGGGGGGCTCGTGGGCAAGAGACCCAGTACTTC. Its translation is CASSQEWGARGQETQYF. Together with reference TRBV14 and TRBJ2-5, the CDR3 gives the full variable domain: EAGVTQFPSHSVIEKGQTVTLRCDPISGHDNLYWYRRVMGKEIKFLLHFVKESKQDESGMPNNRFLAERTGGTYSTLKVQPAELEDSGVYFCASSQEWGARGQETQYFGPGTRLLVL.

This sequence joins TRBV7-9 and TRBJ1-2, with no clear D. Trimming left V 1 base short and J 5 bases short, with 11 bases between. The CDR3 totals 14 residues. In germline, CDR1 is SEHNR, CDR2 FQNEAQ (reference sequence). This CDR3 is CASSLELAGYGYTF. The CDR3 bases are TGTGCCAGCAGCTTAGAGTTGGCGGGGTATGGCTACACCTTC. The complete variable domain, with remaining parts taken from reference TRBV7-9 and TRBJ1-2, reads DTGVSQNPRHKITKRGQNVTFRCDPISEHNRLYWYRQTLGQGPEFLTYFQNEAQLEKSRLLSDRFSAERPKGSFSTLEIQRTEQGDSAMYLCASSLELAGYGYTFGSGTRLTVV.

The rearrangement uses TRBV6-6 and TRBJ1-1; 8 bases are shared with TRBD1. The CDR3 consists of 15 residues. V lost 2 bases, J lost 3 bases, and 5 bases stayed unmatched. The germline CDR1 and CDR2 sequences are MNHNY and SVGAGI (reference sequence). This chain's CDR3 is CASSYGQGSHTEAFF. The CDR3 nucleotides read TGTGCCAGCAGTTACGGACAGGGATCTCACACTGAAGCTTTCTTT.

The rearrangement joins TRBV7-6 to TRBJ2-2; D remains unclear. The CDR3 extends over 14 amino acids. Trimming removed 1 base from V and 4 bases from J, with 7 bases in between. CDR1 and CDR2 from the germline V gene are SGHVS and FNYEAQ. CDR3 DNA: TGTGCCAGCAGCTTAGACGAGACCACCGGGGAGCTGTTTTTT. Protein product: CASSLDETTGELFF.

This clone has a handful of counts. The V call is TRBV5-6, the J call TRBJ2-7; D is undetermined. The CDR3 sequence is 13 residues long. Trimming left V 0 bases short and J 3 bases short, with 7 bases between. In germline, CDR1 is SGHDT, CDR2 YYEEEE. The CDR3 loop reads CASSLGAIYEQYF. The CDR3 DNA reads as TGTGCCAGCAGCTTGGGTGCCATCTACGAGCAGTACTTC.

DNA of the CDR3: TGTGCCAGCAGCTTCTTCAATAGCAATCAGCCCCAGCATTTT. Its translation is CASSFFNSNQPQHF. The J gene is TRBJ1-5, the V gene TRBV7-3, with D unclear. This CDR3 region has 14 residues. Germline CDR1 is SGHTA and CDR2 is FQGTGA. Trimming removed 3 bases at V and 0 bases at J, with 6 bases between.

This rearrangement joins TRBV6-1 to TRBJ2-5; 8 positions agree with TRBD2. V dropped 3 bases and J dropped 3; count of bases not matched to a gene: 6. The CDR3 covers 15 residues. The germline V gene has CDR1 MNHNS and CDR2 SASEGT. In DNA form, the CDR3 reads TGTGCCAGCAGTGACCCAGCGGGAGATAAAGAGACCCAGTACTTC. The encoded protein is CASSDPAGDKETQYF.